The 8 T cell receptor beta chains given below trace back to one sample, sequenced in a study of T cells in women clearing cervical HPV infection. Using immunoSEQ multiplex PCR, the repertoire was profiled, and TCRdb retains in-frame clones only, with some absent. This repertoire includes roughly 30,000 clones. Source material: blood buffy coat. These TCRs come from a woman between 18 and 70 years old with a cervical HPV16 infection that either progressed to CIN3+ or cleared (not recorded which).

Concerning this clone itself: The CDR3 end is not reached by the read, which stops 3 residues before it; the germline J gene fills it in. The rearrangement links TRBV5-1 to TRBJ1-1; 12 positions match TRBD1. The CDR3 is 14 amino acids. Germline V gene data show CDR1 as SGHRS and CDR2 as YFSETQ. CDR3 DNA (partial): TGCGCCAGCACGACCGGGACAGGGGGCATCGGG. Its translation is CASTTGTGGIG. The CDR3 in full is CASTTGTGGIGAFF.

To note about this clone: The read ends 3 residues early relative to the CDR3; the germline J gene fills the gap. The chain is built from TRBV29-1 and TRBJ2-7; 7 nucleotides match TRBD2. CDR1 and CDR2 from the germline V gene are SQVTM and ANQGSEA. Germline trimming cut 6 bases from V and 0 bases from J; bases unmatched to any gene: 5. CDR3 length equals 13 residues. CDR3 region: CSVITSDSYEQYF. CDR3 bases read: TGCAGCGTCATTACTAGCGACTCCTACGAG.

In regard to this clone: The observed sequence ends 3 residues before the CDR3 terminus, with the missing tail filled in from the germline J gene. The V call is TRBV7-2, the J call TRBJ1-2; TRBD1 might be the D (6 bases). CDR1 and CDR2 from the germline V gene are SGHTA and FQGNSA. There are 15 residues in the CDR3. CDR3 region: CASRRQEARADTYTF. CDR3 DNA, as far as it was read: TGTGCCAGCAGACGACAGGAAGCCCGAGCAGATACC.

Points on this clone: Read sequence stops 3 residues before the CDR3 end, and the germline J gene provides the missing end. The V call is TRBV2, the J call TRBJ2-1; 11 nucleotides agree with TRBD2. CDR3 length: 17 residues. V was clipped by 6 bases and J by 0 bases; unmatched bases: 7. The germline V gene has CDR1 SNHLY and CDR2 FYNNEI. This CDR3 is CASRAGTSGSSYNEQFF. CDR3 bases read: TGTGCCAGCAGGGCCGGGACTAGCGGCAGCTCCTACAATGAG.

Concerning this clone itself: With the read ending 3 residues before the CDR3 end, the germline J gene is used to fill in that end. The chain joins TRBV7-9 to TRBJ1-3; D is unclear. Germline CDR1 is SEHNR and CDR2 is FQNEAQ (reference sequence). The CDR3 is made up of 13 amino acids. Trimming took off 2 bases at V and 0 bases at J, with 2 bases between the two ends. CDR3: CASSLYSGNTIYF. The DNA read from the CDR3 is TGTGCCAGCAGCTTATACTCTGGAAACACC.

Notes on this clone: The DNA ends 3 residues before the CDR3 does, and the rest of the CDR3 is filled in from the germline J gene. The genes are TRBV29-1 and TRBJ2-7; 8 positions agree with TRBD2. V shed 6 bases and J 2 bases; nucleotides not matched to a gene: 9. The CDR3 length is 14 residues. Germline V CDR1 and CDR2: SQVTM, ANQGSEA. The covered CDR3 bases are TGCAGCGTCTCCGTCGGACTAGCTGCCTACGAG. Translating it yields CSVSVGLAAYE. The complete CDR3 reads CSVSVGLAAYEQYF.

Remarks on this clone: One end of the junction does not line up with germline, which may come from a read error. The CDR3 end is not reached by the read, which stops 3 residues before it; the germline J gene fills it in. Other DNA sequences in the same sample also yield this CDR3. This chain connects TRBV18 to TRBJ1-3; D possibly corresponds to TRBD1 (5 bases). CDR1 is KGHSH and CDR2 is LQKENI in the germline V gene. This CDR3 contains 21 residues. The sequenced CDR3 bases are TGTGCCAGCTCACCAACTCGACATTCGTACAGGTGGGGTAGCTCTGGAAACACT. This encodes CASSPTRHSYRWGSSGNT. Given in full, the CDR3 is CASSPTRHSYRWGSSGNTIYF. Supplemented by reference TRBV18 and TRBJ1-3, the full variable domain reads NAGVMQNPRHLVRRRGQEARLRCSPMKGHSHVYWYRQLPEEGLKFMVYLQKENIIDESGMPKERFSAEFPKEGPSILRIQQVVRGDSAAYFCASSPTRHSYRWGSSGNTIYFGEGSWLTVV.

Points on this clone: The sequenced fragment ends 3 residues before the CDR3 boundary, so the rest is inferred from the germline J gene. This chain joins TRBV2 and TRBJ2-3; 7 positions agree with TRBD2. V lost 3 bases to trimming and J lost 2 bases; unmatched junction nucleotides: 5. Germline CDR1 reads SNHLY; CDR2 reads FYNNEI. This CDR3 region has 15 residues. CDR3: CASSEAGLPTDTQYF. The DNA read from the CDR3 is TGTGCCAGCAGTGAGGCGGGACTACCCACAGATACG.